This is a list of T cell receptor beta chains from one sample in a study of cytomegalovirus exposure and HLA in healthy donors. Profiling relied on immunoSEQ multiplex PCR, and the TCRdb table lists in-frame clones only, not all of them. Among 150,000 to 160,000 clones, 60% to 75% were seen once, and the ten largest hold less than 3.5%. Material for sequencing was PBMCs. These receptors were obtained from a man between 18 and 35 years old in good health and CMV-seronegative. The conserved cysteine and the conserved F or W are not part of the CDR3 here.

j_call v_call cdr3_aa
TRBJ1-5 TRBV7-9 ASSSGVQPQH
TRBJ1-6 TRBV19 ASSWVRGDSPLH
TRBJ1-1 TRBV6-5 ASSAPGKTEAF
TRBJ2-1 TRBV5-1 ASSLADRPLNEQF
TRBJ2-1 TRBV30 AWTLGAGGDPF
TRBJ1-6 TRBV25-1 ASSRATGDDSSPLH
TRBJ1-1 TRBV27 ASRTGLNTEAF
TRBJ2-5 TRBV7-9 ASSLVGRVEETQY
TRBJ1-6 TRBV7-2 ASSGGVRGTSLH
TRBJ2-5 TRBV10-3 AISERLVLGRETQY
TRBJ1-1 TRBV6-5 ASTPSGGSSEAF
TRBJ2-2 TRBV6-5 ASSYTGSDTGELF
TRBJ2-7 TRBV7-8 ASSLVTGYSYEQY
TRBJ2-7 TRBV6-1 ASSPGGAGGYEQY
TRBJ1-1 TRBV4-3 ASSQDVWTGRSEAF
TRBJ1-2 TRBV18 ASSPPGTGVLYTNYGYT
TRBJ1-2 TRBV5-6 ASSQIRDSTNYGYT
TRBJ2-5 TRBV28 ASRGVGSGQETQY
TRBJ2-3 TRBV10-3 AISDAKGAADTQY
TRBJ1-5 TRBV27 ASRSGTLSNQPQH
TRBJ2-1 TRBV13 ASSPRVSGESEQF
TRBJ2-2 TRBV7-9 ASSLRAASGELF
TRBJ2-3 TRBV6-1 ASSVLAGDTDTQY
TRBJ2-5 TRBV27 ASSPTTLPIQETQY
TRBJ1-2 TRBV19 ASSIPTGGHYT
TRBJ1-3 TRBV5-1 ASSLAYLSSGNTIY
TRBJ2-3 TRBV27 ASSLGPGQGAPDTQY
TRBJ1-2 TRBV28 ASSLGSQGFGYT
TRBJ1-5 TRBV6-5 ASSYFPPISNQPQH
TRBJ2-3 TRBV7-9 ASSLEVGLAGSDTQY
TRBJ2-5 TRBV30 AWSVLVQETQY
TRBJ2-2 TRBV7-2 ASRPGGPAGELF
TRBJ1-5 TRBV7-8 ASSRQGDQPQH
TRBJ2-3 TRBV7-9 ASSRTGTSTDTQY
TRBJ1-6 TRBV18 ASSPPGTGGSRPLH
TRBJ2-7 TRBV30 ALTGGGGGPYEQY
TRBJ2-3 TRBV6-4 ASSAKNFGGVTTDTQY
TRBJ1-1 TRBV19 ASSTQGWQNTEAF
TRBJ2-3 TRBV6-6 ASSLGTSITHTQY
TRBJ2-5 TRBV9 ASGRGRQETQY
TRBJ2-1 TRBV28 ASSLSPDNEQF
TRBJ2-2 TRBV6-5 ASSPSGDTGELF
TRBJ1-2 TRBV7-9 ASSSSGGGYT
TRBJ2-1 TRBV28 ASSTPREEAYNEQF
TRBJ1-2 TRBV10-3 AISEYVGNYGYT
TRBJ1-1 TRBV2 ASRGDILNTEAF
TRBJ2-1 TRBV19 ASRTGGSYNEQF
TRBJ2-7 TRBV15 ATSGGNSGGAYEQY
TRBJ1-1 TRBV4-1 ASSQGPMARGMNTEAF
TRBJ1-1 TRBV19 ASSDRGAAF
TRBJ2-4 TRBV28 ASSLSDRGENSQY
TRBJ1-1 TRBV5-4 ASSEYTGGTEAF
TRBJ1-5 TRBV6-1 ASRLTGDSNQPQH
TRBJ2-3 TRBV9 ASSAQGETQY
TRBJ2-3 TRBV2 ASSRAGNRGDTQY
TRBJ1-5 TRBV30 AWSGGQGPYQPQH
TRBJ2-3 TRBV5-1 ASSLGGGLTDTQY
TRBJ2-1 TRBV19 ASRGGANEQF
TRBJ2-5 TRBV9 ASSVGVAGGQQETQY